The sequence of this T cell receptor (beta chain) was determined in a study of T-cell memory formation after mild COVID-19. As for the study in general: Clustering of TCRs was largely donor specific. Overall study findings and caveats: CD4+ contracting clones were found mainly in CM and EM, and CD8+ ones in EMRA. Memory cells collected pre-infection included some clones that later responded, suggesting cross-reactive memory joined.

This clonotype was recorded at least ten times. What it recognizes is unknown. V gave up 3 bases and J gave up 1 base; unmatched junction bases: 2. This CDR3 contains 14 residues. Germline loops: CDR1 SEHNR, CDR2 FQNEAQ (reference sequence). Constant-segment primers and 5'RACE yielded cDNA libraries for TCR alpha and TCR beta, each carrying sample barcodes and UMIs. In TCRdb, the 5' RACE reads were re-called with MiXCR into one record per CDR3 protein. The data show approximately 100,000 distinct CDR3 sequences, 11% seen once. The TCR sequence derives from a man younger than 35 who had mild COVID-19 (a few samples of this study predate the infection). Cell type and time point are not known. The chain employs TRBV7-9 and TRBJ2-5; 7 bases agree with TRBD2. The sample consisted of PBMCs or a T cell subset sorted from them (not recorded which). CDR3 nucleotides: TGTGCCAGCAGCTTCGCTAGCGGCCAAGAGACCCAGTACTTC. This translates into CASSFASGQETQYF.